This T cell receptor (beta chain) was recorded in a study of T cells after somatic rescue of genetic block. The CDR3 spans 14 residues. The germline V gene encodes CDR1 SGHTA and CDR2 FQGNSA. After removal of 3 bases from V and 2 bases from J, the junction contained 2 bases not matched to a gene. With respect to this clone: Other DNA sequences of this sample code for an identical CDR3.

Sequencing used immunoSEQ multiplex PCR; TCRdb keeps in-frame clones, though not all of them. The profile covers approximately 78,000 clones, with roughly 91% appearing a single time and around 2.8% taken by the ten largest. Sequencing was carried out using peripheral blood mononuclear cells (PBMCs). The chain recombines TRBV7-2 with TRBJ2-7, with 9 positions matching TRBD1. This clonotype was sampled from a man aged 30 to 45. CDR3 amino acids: CASSLGQGTYEQYF. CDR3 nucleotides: TGTGCCAGCAGCTTGGGACAGGGAACCTACGAGCAGTACTTC.